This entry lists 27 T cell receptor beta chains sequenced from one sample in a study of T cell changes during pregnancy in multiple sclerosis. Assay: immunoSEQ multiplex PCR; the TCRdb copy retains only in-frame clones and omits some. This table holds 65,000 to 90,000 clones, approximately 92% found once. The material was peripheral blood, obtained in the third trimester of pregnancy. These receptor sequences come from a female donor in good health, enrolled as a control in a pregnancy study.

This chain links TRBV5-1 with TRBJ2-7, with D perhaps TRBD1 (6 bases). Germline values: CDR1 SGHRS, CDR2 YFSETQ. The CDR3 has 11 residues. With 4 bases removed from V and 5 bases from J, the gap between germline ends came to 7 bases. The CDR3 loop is CASSTGNEQYF. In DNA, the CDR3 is TGCGCCAGCAGCACAGGGAACGAGCAGTACTTC. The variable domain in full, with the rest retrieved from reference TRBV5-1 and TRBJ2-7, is KAGVTQTPRYLIKTRGQQVTLSCSPISGHRSVSWYQQTPGQGLQFLFEYFSETQRNKGNFPGRFSGRQFSNSRSEMNVSTLELGDSALYLCASSTGNEQYFGPGTRLTVT.

For the CDR3, the DNA is TGTGCCAGCAGCTTTACCTTGGGGGCTCAGCCCCAGCATTTT. This codes for CASSFTLGAQPQHF. This rearrangement joins TRBV28 to TRBJ1-5; maybe TRBD1 (6 bases). CDR1 is MDHEN, CDR2 SYDVKM, per germline. This CDR3 contains 14 residues. The V gene lost 6 bases and the J gene lost 6 bases, with 15 bases spanning the gap.

As DNA, the CDR3 is TGTGCCAGTAACGTGACAGTCCCCTTTAGTAATGAAAAACTGTTTTTT. It codes for CASNVTVPFSNEKLFF. The genes are TRBV19 and TRBJ1-4, with D perhaps TRBD1 (5 bases). Trimming pared 7 bases from V and 4 bases from J, leaving 19 bases between. This CDR3 is 16 amino acids long. CDR1 LNHDA and CDR2 SQIVND come from the germline V gene (reference sequence).

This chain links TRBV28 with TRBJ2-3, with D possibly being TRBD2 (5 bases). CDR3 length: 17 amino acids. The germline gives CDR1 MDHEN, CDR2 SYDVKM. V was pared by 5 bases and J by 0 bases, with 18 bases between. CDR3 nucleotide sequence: TGTGCCAGCAGTCCCCCCTTGACGGGAACTAGCACAGATACGCAGTATTTT. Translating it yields CASSPPLTGTSTDTQYF.

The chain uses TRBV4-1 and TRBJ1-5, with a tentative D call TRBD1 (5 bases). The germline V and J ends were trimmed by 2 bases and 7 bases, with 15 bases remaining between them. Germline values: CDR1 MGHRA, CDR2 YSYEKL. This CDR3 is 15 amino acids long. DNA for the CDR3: TGCGCCAGCAGCCAAAGTGGGACTCAAGCCCAGCCCCAGCATTTT. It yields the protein CASSQSGTQAQPQHF.

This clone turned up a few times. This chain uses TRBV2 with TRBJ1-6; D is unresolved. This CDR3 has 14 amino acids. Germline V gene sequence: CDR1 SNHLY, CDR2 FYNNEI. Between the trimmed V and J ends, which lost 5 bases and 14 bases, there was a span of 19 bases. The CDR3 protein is CASSYDGLLLSLHF. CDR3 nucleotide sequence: TGTGCCAGCAGTTATGACGGGTTGCTTTTATCCCTCCACTTT. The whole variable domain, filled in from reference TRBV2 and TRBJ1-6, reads EPEVTQTPSHQVTQMGQEVILRCVPISNHLYFYWYRQILGQKVEFLVSFYNNEISEKSEIFDDQFSVERPDGSNFTLKIRSTKLEDSAMYFCASSYDGLLLSLHFGNGTRLTVT.

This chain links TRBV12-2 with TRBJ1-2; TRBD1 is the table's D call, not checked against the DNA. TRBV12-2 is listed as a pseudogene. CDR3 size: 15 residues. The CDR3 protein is CASRLSWTGGYGYTF. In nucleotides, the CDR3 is TGTGCAAGTCGCTTATCCTGGACAGGAGGCTATGGCTACACCTTC.

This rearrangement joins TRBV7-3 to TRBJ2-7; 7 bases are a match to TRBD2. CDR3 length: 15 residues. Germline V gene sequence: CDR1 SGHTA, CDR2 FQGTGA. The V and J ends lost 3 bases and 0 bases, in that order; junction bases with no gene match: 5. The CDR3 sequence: CASSLEAGYSYEQYF. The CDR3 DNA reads TGTGCCAGCAGCTTGGAAGCGGGGTACTCCTACGAGCAGTACTTC.

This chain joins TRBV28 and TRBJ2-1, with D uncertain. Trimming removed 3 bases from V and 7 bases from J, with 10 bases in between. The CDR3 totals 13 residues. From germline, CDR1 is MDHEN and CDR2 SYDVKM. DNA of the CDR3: TGTGCCAGCAGTTTCGAGGTTTTGAATGAGCAGTTCTTC. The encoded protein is CASSFEVLNEQFF.

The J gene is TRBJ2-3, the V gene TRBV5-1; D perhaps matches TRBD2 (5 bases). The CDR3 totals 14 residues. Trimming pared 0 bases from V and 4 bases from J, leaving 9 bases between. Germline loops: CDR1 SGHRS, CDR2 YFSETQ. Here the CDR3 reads CASSLADGADTQYF. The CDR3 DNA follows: TGCGCCAGCAGCTTGGCCGACGGGGCAGATACGCAGTATTTT. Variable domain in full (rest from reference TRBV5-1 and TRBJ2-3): KAGVTQTPRYLIKTRGQQVTLSCSPISGHRSVSWYQQTPGQGLQFLFEYFSETQRNKGNFPGRFSGRQFSNSRSEMNVSTLELGDSALYLCASSLADGADTQYFGPGTRLTVL.

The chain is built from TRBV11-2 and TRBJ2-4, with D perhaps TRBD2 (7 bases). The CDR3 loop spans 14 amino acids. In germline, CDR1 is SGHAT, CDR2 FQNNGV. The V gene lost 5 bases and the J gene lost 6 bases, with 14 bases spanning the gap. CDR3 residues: CASSLSGGRNIQYF. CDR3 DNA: TGTGCCAGCAGCCTCTCGGGGGGCAGAAACATTCAGTACTTC.

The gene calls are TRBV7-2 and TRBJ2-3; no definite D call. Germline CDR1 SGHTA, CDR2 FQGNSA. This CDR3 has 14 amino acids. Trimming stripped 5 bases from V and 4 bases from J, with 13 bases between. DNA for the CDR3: TGTGCCAGCAGCCTAGAGCGTTTCCCAGATACGCAGTATTTT. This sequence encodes CASSLERFPDTQYF.

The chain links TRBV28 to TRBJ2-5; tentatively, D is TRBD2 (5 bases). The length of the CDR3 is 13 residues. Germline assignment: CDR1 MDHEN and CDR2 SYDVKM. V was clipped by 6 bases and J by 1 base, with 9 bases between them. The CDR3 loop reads CASRGAPQETQYF. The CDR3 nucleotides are TGTGCCAGCAGGGGAGCGCCCCAAGAGACCCAGTACTTC.

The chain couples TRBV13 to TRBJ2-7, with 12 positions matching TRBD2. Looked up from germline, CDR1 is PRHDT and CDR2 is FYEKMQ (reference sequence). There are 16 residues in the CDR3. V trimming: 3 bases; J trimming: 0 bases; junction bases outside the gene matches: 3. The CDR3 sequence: CASSFSSGGASYEQYF. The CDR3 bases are TGTGCCAGCAGCTTTTCTAGCGGGGGGGCCTCCTACGAGCAGTACTTC.

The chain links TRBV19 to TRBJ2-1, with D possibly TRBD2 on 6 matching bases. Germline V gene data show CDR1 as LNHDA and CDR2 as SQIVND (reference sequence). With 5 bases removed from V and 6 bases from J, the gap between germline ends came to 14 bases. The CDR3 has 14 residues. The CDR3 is CASSGQGGVNEQFF. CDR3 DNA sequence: TGTGCCAGTAGTGGGCAGGGAGGTGTCAATGAGCAGTTCTTC.

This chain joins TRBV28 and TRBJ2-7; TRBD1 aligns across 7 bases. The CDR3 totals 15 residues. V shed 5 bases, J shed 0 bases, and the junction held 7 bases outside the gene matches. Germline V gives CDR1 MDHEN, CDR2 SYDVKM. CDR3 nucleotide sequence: TGTGCCAGCAGTCCCGGGACAGTTCCCTCCTACGAGCAGTACTTC. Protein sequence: CASSPGTVPSYEQYF.

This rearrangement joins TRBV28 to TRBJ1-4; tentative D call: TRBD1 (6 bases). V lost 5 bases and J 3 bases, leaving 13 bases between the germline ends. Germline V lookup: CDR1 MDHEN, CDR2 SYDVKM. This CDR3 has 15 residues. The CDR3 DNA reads TGTGCCAGCAGTCCCCAAGGGGGGGCTAATGAAAAACTGTTTTTT. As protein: CASSPQGGANEKLFF.

The CDR3 nucleotides read TGTGCCAGCAGCTCCGGACTAGCGGGAGCCTACGAGCAGTACTTC. Its protein product is CASSSGLAGAYEQYF. J is TRBJ2-7 and V is TRBV5-6; TRBD2 matches at 13 bases. J was trimmed by 2 bases and V by 3 bases; bases with no gene match: 2. Germline V gene lookup returns CDR1 SGHDT and CDR2 YYEEEE. The CDR3 runs 15 residues.

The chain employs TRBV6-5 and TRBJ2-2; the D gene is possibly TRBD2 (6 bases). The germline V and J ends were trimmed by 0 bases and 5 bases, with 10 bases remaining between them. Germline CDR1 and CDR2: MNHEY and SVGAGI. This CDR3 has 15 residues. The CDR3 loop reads CASSYSGLSTGELFF. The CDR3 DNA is TGTGCCAGCAGTTACTCGGGACTTTCTACCGGGGAGCTGTTTTTT.

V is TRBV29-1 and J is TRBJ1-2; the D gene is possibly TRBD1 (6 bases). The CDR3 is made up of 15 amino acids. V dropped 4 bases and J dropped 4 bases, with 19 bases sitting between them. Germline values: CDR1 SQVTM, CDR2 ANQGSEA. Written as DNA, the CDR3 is TGCAGCGTTGCCCCAAGACAGGTTTCTTCCTATGGCTACACCTTC. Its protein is CSVAPRQVSSYGYTF. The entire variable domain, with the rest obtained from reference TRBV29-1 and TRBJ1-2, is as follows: SAVISQKPSRDICQRGTSLTIQCQVDSQVTMMFWYRQQPGQSLTLIATANQGSEATYESGFVIDKFPISRPNLTFSTLTVSNMSPEDSSIYLCSVAPRQVSSYGYTFGSGTRLTVV.

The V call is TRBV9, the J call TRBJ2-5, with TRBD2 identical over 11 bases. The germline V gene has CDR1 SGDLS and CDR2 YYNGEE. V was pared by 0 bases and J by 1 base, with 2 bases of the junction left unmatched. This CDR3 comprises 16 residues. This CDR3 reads CASSVEGTSGQETQYF. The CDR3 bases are TGTGCCAGCAGCGTAGAGGGGACTAGCGGCCAAGAGACCCAGTACTTC. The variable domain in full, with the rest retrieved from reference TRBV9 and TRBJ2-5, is DSGVTQTPKHLITATGQRVTLRCSPRSGDLSVYWYQQSLDQGLQFLIQYYNGEERAKGNILERFSAQQFPDLHSELNLSSLELGDSALYFCASSVEGTSGQETQYFGPGTRLLVL.

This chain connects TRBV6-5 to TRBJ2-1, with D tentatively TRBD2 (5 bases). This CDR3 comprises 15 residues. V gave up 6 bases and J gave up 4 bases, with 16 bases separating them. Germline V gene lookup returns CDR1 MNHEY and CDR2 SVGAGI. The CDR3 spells CASRAVAGEYNEQFF. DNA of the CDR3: TGTGCCAGCAGGGCCGTCGCGGGTGAATACAATGAGCAGTTCTTC.

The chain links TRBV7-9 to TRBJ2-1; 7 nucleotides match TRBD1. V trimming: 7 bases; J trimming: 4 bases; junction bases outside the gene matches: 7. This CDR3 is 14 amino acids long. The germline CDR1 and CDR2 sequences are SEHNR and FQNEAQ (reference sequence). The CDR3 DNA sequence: TGTGCCAGCACCCCGGGACAGAAATACAATGAGCAGTTCTTC. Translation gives CASTPGQKYNEQFF.

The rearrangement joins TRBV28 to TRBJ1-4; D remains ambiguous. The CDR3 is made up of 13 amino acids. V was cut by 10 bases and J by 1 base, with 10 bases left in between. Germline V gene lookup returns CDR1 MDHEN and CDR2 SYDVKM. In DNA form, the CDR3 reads TGTGCCACTCTCGGGATAACTAATGAAAAACTGTTTTTT. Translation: CATLGITNEKLFF.

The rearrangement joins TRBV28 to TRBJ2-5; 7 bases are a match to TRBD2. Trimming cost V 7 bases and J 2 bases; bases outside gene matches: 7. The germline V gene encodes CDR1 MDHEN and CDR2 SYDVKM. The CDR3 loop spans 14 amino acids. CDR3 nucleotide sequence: TGTGCCAGCACTATTGGGGGGGGGCAAGAGACCCAGTACTTC. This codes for CASTIGGGQETQYF.

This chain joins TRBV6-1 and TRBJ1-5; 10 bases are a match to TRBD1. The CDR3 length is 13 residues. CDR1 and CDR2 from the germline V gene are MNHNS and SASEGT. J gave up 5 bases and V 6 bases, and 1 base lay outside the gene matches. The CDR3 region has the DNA TGTGCCAGCAGCGGACAGGGGGATCAGCCCCAGCATTTT. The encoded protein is CASSGQGDQPQHF.

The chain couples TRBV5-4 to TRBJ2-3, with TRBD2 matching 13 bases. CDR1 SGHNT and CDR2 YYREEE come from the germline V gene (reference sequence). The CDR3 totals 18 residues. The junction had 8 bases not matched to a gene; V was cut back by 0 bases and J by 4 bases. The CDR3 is CASSLAQRLAGGSDTQYF. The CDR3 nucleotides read TGTGCCAGCAGCTTGGCGCAAAGACTAGCGGGAGGTTCAGATACGCAGTATTTT.